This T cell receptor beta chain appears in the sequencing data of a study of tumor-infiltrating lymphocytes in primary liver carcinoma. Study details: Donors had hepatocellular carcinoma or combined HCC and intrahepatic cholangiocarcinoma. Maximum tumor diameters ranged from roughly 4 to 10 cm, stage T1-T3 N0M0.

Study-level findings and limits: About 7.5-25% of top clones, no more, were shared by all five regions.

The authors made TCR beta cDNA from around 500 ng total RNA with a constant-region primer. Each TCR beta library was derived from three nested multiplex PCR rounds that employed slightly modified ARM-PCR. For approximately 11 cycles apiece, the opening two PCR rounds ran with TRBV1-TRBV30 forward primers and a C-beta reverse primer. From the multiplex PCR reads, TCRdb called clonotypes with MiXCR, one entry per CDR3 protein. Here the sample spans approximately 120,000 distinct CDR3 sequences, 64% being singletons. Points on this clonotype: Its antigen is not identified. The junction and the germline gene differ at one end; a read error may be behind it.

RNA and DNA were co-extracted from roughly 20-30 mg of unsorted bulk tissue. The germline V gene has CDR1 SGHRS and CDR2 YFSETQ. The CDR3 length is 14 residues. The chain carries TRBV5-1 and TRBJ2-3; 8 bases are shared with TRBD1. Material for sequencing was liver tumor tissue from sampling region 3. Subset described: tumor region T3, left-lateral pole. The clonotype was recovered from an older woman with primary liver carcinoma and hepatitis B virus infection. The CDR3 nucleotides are TGCCCCAGCAGAGCAGACAGGGGTACAGATACGCACTATTTT. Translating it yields CPSRADRGTDTHYF. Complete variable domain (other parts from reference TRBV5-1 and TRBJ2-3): KAGVTQTPRYLIKTRGQQVTLSCSPISGHRSVSWYQQTPGQGLQFLFEYFSETQRNKGNFPGRFSGRQFSNSRSEMNVSTLELGDSALYLCPSRADRGTDTHYFGPGTRLTVL.